The 23 T cell receptor beta chains listed next were all sequenced from one sample in a study of breast tumors, draining lymph nodes, adjacent tissues. One entry per CDR3 protein, called by TCRdb with MiXCR from the multiplex PCR reads. The profile covers about 100,000 distinct CDR3 sequences, with about 20% appearing a single time and 1% to 1.5% taken by the ten largest. The lymph nodes were axillary draining lymph nodes from breast cancer patients. The sequencing sample was made of axillary lymph node tissue. The receptors shown here come from a female donor with breast cancer. Some clones in this sample may be carry-over from other donors' samples.

The J gene is TRBJ2-5, the V gene TRBV10-3; TRBD2 might be the D (6 bases). Per germline, CDR1 ENHRY and CDR2 SYGVKD. This CDR3 has 13 amino acids. V lost 3 bases to trimming and J lost 2 bases, with 7 bases between them. The CDR3 sequence: CAISDGGQETQYF. The CDR3 DNA reads as TGTGCCATCAGTGATGGGGGGCAAGAGACCCAGTACTTC.

This clonotype was found many times. This rearrangement joins TRBV5-6 to TRBJ2-1; no reliable D call. Germline lookup yields CDR1 SGHDT and CDR2 YYEEEE. Trimming cost V 4 bases and J 3 bases, with 5 bases left between them. This CDR3 spans 12 amino acids. The CDR3 DNA is TGTGCCAGCAGCCTTTTCTACAATGAGCAGTTCTTC. It translates to CASSLFYNEQFF. Full variable domain (remainder filled in from reference TRBV5-6 and TRBJ2-1): DAGVTQSPTHLIKTRGQQVTLRCSPKSGHDTVSWYQQALGQGPQFIFQYYEEEERQRGNFPDRFSGHQFPNYSSELNVNALLLGDSALYLCASSLFYNEQFFGPGTRLTVL.

J is TRBJ2-1 and V is TRBV2; a weak D match, TRBD2 (6 bases). CDR3 length: 13 amino acids. Trimming stripped 10 bases from V and 0 bases from J, with 10 bases between. CDR1 SNHLY and CDR2 FYNNEI come from the germline V gene. CDR3 DNA sequence: TGTGCCAATACCGGGAGCTCCTACAATGAGCAGTTCTTC. This translates into CANTGSSYNEQFF.

This clonotype showed up many times. The gene calls are TRBV5-6 and TRBJ2-5, with D maybe TRBD1 (5 bases). There are 13 residues in the CDR3. The germline CDR1 and CDR2 sequences are SGHDT and YYEEEE. The V and J ends lost 0 bases and 5 bases respectively, with 8 bases between them. The CDR3 sequence is CASSLGGVETQYF. CDR3 nucleotide sequence: TGTGCCAGCAGCTTGGGGGGCGTGGAGACCCAGTACTTC.

This clonotype was seen ten or more times. The chain couples TRBV2 to TRBJ2-3; D is ambiguous. Trimming cost V 3 bases and J 1 base, with 11 bases left between them. Germline V gene data show CDR1 as SNHLY and CDR2 as FYNNEI. The CDR3 loop spans 15 amino acids. This CDR3 is CASSDSPRRTDTQYF. CDR3 nucleotide sequence: TGTGCCAGCAGTGATTCCCCCAGACGCACAGATACGCAGTATTTT.

This clonotype was observed many times. This chain connects TRBV7-4 to TRBJ1-5, with TRBD1 matching over 9 bases. Germline lookup yields CDR1 SGHVT and CDR2 SQSDAQ. V was clipped by 1 base and J by 5 bases; unmatched bases: 18. The CDR3 runs 20 residues. This chain's CDR3 is CASSLGGQVGGQGLHQPQHF. DNA of the CDR3: TGTGCCAGCAGCTTAGGAGGACAGGTAGGGGGACAGGGTTTGCATCAGCCCCAGCATTTT.

There are a few counts of this clonotype. The CDR3 sequence is CATSSGYTEAFF. The CDR3 DNA reads as TGTGCCACCAGCTCAGGGTACACTGAAGCTTTCTTT. The chain employs TRBV24-1 and TRBJ1-1; weak D call: TRBD1 (5 bases). The CDR3 totals 12 residues. Looked up from germline, CDR1 is KGHDR and CDR2 is SFDVKD. With 7 bases removed from V and 3 bases from J, the gap between germline ends came to 8 bases.

There are many counts of this clonotype. The genes are TRBV5-8 and TRBJ2-3; D might be TRBD1 or TRBD2, each matching 6 bases. The CDR3 loop spans 17 amino acids. Germline CDR1 SGHTS, CDR2 YDEGEE. The germline V and J ends were trimmed by 3 bases and 2 bases, with 19 bases remaining between them. The CDR3 loop is CASSWGAGRGNTDTQYF. CDR3 nucleotides: TGTGCCAGCAGCTGGGGGGCGGGAAGAGGAAACACAGATACGCAGTATTTT.

This clonotype has at least ten counts. The chain combines TRBV6-5 with TRBJ2-1, with TRBD2 matching 10 bases. V gave up 0 bases and J gave up 6 bases; unmatched junction bases: 2. This CDR3 is 15 amino acids long. CDR1 and CDR2 from the germline V gene are MNHEY and SVGAGI. The CDR3 nucleotides are TGTGCCAGCAGTTACTCTCTAGCGGGAGCCAATGAGCAGTTCTTC. Protein: CASSYSLAGANEQFF.

The chain combines TRBV5-1 with TRBJ2-3; D is ambiguous. Germline V gives CDR1 SGHRS, CDR2 YFSETQ. This CDR3 contains 15 residues. Trimming removed 0 bases at V and 0 bases at J, with 8 bases between. The CDR3 DNA reads TGCGCCAGCAGCTTGGTGGCTTCTAGCACAGATACGCAGTATTTT. Protein: CASSLVASSTDTQYF.

Many counts were recorded for this clonotype. The chain's CDR3 is CASTGVGAANEKLFF. Here the CDR3 DNA reads TGTGCCAGTACCGGAGTAGGAGCGGCTAATGAAAAACTGTTTTTT. The chain employs TRBV19 and TRBJ1-4, with D hard to call. The CDR3 covers 15 residues. The V end was cut by 7 bases, the J end by 3 bases, with 15 bases between. Looked up from germline, CDR1 is LNHDA and CDR2 is SQIVND (reference sequence).

This clonotype showed up many times. The chain employs TRBV20-1 and TRBJ1-5; 9 nucleotides line up with TRBD1. The CDR3 covers 15 residues. After removal of 6 bases from V and 0 bases from J, the junction contained 6 bases not matched to a gene. Germline V gives CDR1 DFQATT, CDR2 SNEGSKA (reference sequence). The CDR3 DNA follows: TGCAGTGCGGACCCGGGACAGGGTAGCAATCAGCCCCAGCATTTT. This encodes CSADPGQGSNQPQHF.

This clonotype was recorded at least ten times. The chain combines TRBV10-3 with TRBJ1-2; D not certain. The CDR3 is 15 residues long. V lost 5 bases to trimming and J lost 6 bases, with 19 bases between them. Germline CDR1 and CDR2: ENHRY and SYGVKD. DNA for the CDR3: TGTGCCATCAGTCCAGGAGTCGTGGGGAAGGATGGCTACACCTTC. Translation: CAISPGVVGKDGYTF.

This clonotype has at least ten counts. The chain uses TRBV4-1 and TRBJ2-7; D perhaps matches TRBD1 (6 bases). The CDR3 has 13 amino acids. The V and J ends lost 1 base and 7 bases respectively, with 11 bases between them. Germline V gene sequence: CDR1 MGHRA, CDR2 YSYEKL. CDR3 DNA: TGCGCCAGCAGCCAAGCCAGGGGTGGAGAGCAGTACTTC. Protein: CASSQARGGEQYF.

The chain links TRBV28 to TRBJ1-4; D not resolved. V was clipped by 7 bases and J by 8 bases, with 11 bases between them. Germline V gene sequence: CDR1 MDHEN, CDR2 SYDVKM. This CDR3 comprises 12 residues. In DNA form, the CDR3 reads TGTGCCAGCAACGCTCGTTGGGAAAAACTGTTTTTT. This translates into CASNARWEKLFF.

This clonotype showed up just a few times. This chain links TRBV5-1 with TRBJ1-4; D unclear. The CDR3 is made up of 16 amino acids. Germline V gene sequence: CDR1 SGHRS, CDR2 YFSETQ. Deletions cut 3 bases from V and 4 bases from J, with 16 bases between. CDR3 sequence (DNA): TGCGCCAGCAGCTCTGGGATTGGCAGGAATAATGAAAAACTGTTTTTT. This sequence encodes CASSSGIGRNNEKLFF.

The rearrangement uses TRBV7-9 and TRBJ1-1; D not resolved. The CDR3 totals 12 residues. Between the trimmed V and J ends, which lost 4 bases and 4 bases, there was a span of 7 bases. Germline V gene lookup returns CDR1 SEHNR and CDR2 FQNEAQ (reference sequence). CDR3 nucleotides: TGTGCCAGCAGCTCCCTTCGCACTGAAGCTTTCTTT. This encodes CASSSLRTEAFF.

A single count supports this clonotype. The chain couples TRBV28 to TRBJ2-1; 12 nucleotides align to TRBD2. V shed 3 bases and J 6 bases; nucleotides not matched to a gene: 9. Germline V gene lookup returns CDR1 MDHEN and CDR2 SYDVKM. This CDR3 has 17 amino acids. In DNA, the CDR3 is TGTGCCAGCAGTTTGTTGCTAGCGGGAGGGCAAGGCAATGAGCAGTTCTTC. Translating gives CASSLLLAGGQGNEQFF.

This clonotype was seen many times. The chain carries TRBV9 and TRBJ1-3; D gene unclear. Trimming took off 2 bases at V and 4 bases at J, with 7 bases between the two ends. CDR1 and CDR2 from the germline V gene are SGDLS and YYNGEE. CDR3 length: 13 residues. CDR3 in DNA: TGTGCCAGCAGCGTGTTAACCGGAAACACCATATATTTT. Its translation: CASSVLTGNTIYF.

This clonotype was counted ten times or more. The CDR3: CASSLTHLGTGFDEQFF. Written as DNA, the CDR3 is TGTGCCAGCAGCTTAACTCATCTCGGGACAGGGTTCGATGAGCAGTTCTTC. The chain has TRBV7-9 and TRBJ2-1; 9 nucleotides align to TRBD1. Looked up from germline, CDR1 is SEHNR and CDR2 is FQNEAQ (reference sequence). The CDR3 runs to 17 residues. V was pared by 2 bases and J by 8 bases, with 13 bases of the junction left unmatched.

This clonotype was recorded at least ten times. J is TRBJ1-2 and V is TRBV27; 9 bases are a match to TRBD1. Germline V gene sequence: CDR1 MNHEY, CDR2 SMNVEV (reference sequence). The CDR3 runs 14 residues. V was pared by 4 bases and J by 7 bases, with 7 bases of the junction left unmatched. The CDR3 protein is CASSSTGTGIGYTF. The CDR3 coding sequence is TGTGCCAGCAGTTCGACCGGGACAGGGATTGGCTACACCTTC.

This clonotype was picked up many times. The chain recombines TRBV5-6 with TRBJ2-3, with 8 bases that match TRBD1. Germline V gene data show CDR1 as SGHDT and CDR2 as YYEEEE. The CDR3 extends over 13 amino acids. V lost 3 bases, J lost 8 bases, and 5 bases stayed unmatched. This CDR3 reads CASSSGQGGTQYF. CDR3 bases: TGTGCCAGCAGCTCCGGACAGGGAGGTACGCAGTATTTT.

This clonotype was counted a single time. It may be a read error: a sequence one base away is much more abundant. Since no conserved phenylalanine or tryptophan closes the CDR3, a read error is the likely cause. The chain employs TRBV20-1 and TRBJ1-5; 7 bases are a match to TRBD1. The CDR3 loop spans 13 amino acids. CDR1 and CDR2 (germline): DFQATT, SNEGSKA (reference sequence). V gave up 4 bases and J gave up 3 bases; unmatched junction bases: 3. CDR3 region: CSATQGPNQPQHS. In DNA form, the CDR3 reads TGCAGTGCTACACAGGGGCCCAATCAGCCCCAGCATTCT.